This passage covers 22 T cell receptor beta chains from one sample sequenced in a study of T cells in severe cutaneous drug reactions. Carbamazepine had induced Stevens-Johnson syndrome or toxic epidermal necrolysis in the sequenced donors. Libraries were made by iRepertoire multiplex PCR with TCR subtype-specific primers for bulk and single-cell sequencing. TCRdb re-called the multiplex PCR reads and shows each CDR3 protein once, DNA omitted. The sample has tens of thousands of distinct CDR3 sequences; the top ten hold 6.5% to 8%. Input material: PBMCs. Receptors were obtained from a human donor with toxic epidermal necrolysis, a severe cutaneous drug reaction.

The chain recombines TRBV4-1 with TRBJ1-1. CDR1 MGHRA and CDR2 YSYEKL come from the germline V gene. CDR3 length: 18 amino acids. CDR3 in amino acids: CASSQDHNSLPLNTEAFF.

The chain couples TRBV20-1 to TRBJ2-7; there is no DNA to check the TCRdb D call of TRBD1. Per germline, CDR1 DFQATT and CDR2 SNEGSKA (reference sequence). CDR3 length equals 17 residues. The CDR3 protein is CSARDPWGQKSPYEQYF.

The chain recombines TRBV13 with TRBJ2-1; TCRdb proposes TRBD2, but this gene call is untestable without DNA. This CDR3 spans 15 amino acids. Germline V lookup: CDR1 PRHDT, CDR2 FYEKMQ (reference sequence). The CDR3 sequence is CASSPGLAGVNEQFF.

V usage is TRBV7-3 and J usage is TRBJ2-5; lacking DNA, the TRBD1 call made by TCRdb goes unchecked. The CDR3 consists of 13 residues. From germline, CDR1 is SGHTA and CDR2 FQGTGA. The CDR3 loop is CASSLDTRETQYF.

This clonotype shows up as medium-sized by frequency. The rearrangement uses TRBV9 and TRBJ1-5. Per germline, CDR1 SGDLS and CDR2 YYNGEE. The CDR3 is 14 amino acids. This chain's CDR3 is CASSVDLGGQPQHF.

The chain recombines TRBV19 with TRBJ2-3; TCRdb reports TRBD2, a call that lacks DNA to check it against. CDR3 size: 16 residues. Germline CDR1 is LNHDA and CDR2 is SQIVND (reference sequence). Here the CDR3 reads CASSIGLAGSWDTQYF.

The V and J genes are TRBV2 and TRBJ2-7; no DNA is available, so the TRBD2 call from TCRdb remains unchecked. CDR3 length: 14 residues. CDR1 is SNHLY and CDR2 is FYNNEI in the germline V gene. The CDR3 protein is CASRPGLVASEQYF.

The chain recombines TRBV6-4 with TRBJ1-1; TCRdb lists TRBD1, though no DNA is available to test this call. The V gene's germline CDR1 is MRHNA and CDR2 SNTAGT. The CDR3 length is 13 residues. CDR3 in amino acids: CASKYGGGEGAFF.

The V gene is TRBV7-9, the J gene TRBJ2-2; TCRdb designates TRBD1, a call that cannot be tested without DNA. CDR3 size: 15 residues. Per the germline V gene, CDR1 is SEHNR and CDR2 is FQNEAQ (reference sequence). This CDR3 reads CASSRTGGYTGELFF.

The chain joins TRBV18 to TRBJ1-1. The CDR3 contains 14 residues. Germline V gene sequence: CDR1 KGHSH, CDR2 LQKENI. CDR3 protein: CASSRGAANTEAFF.

This chain connects TRBV18 to TRBJ2-7. Looked up from germline, CDR1 is KGHSH and CDR2 is LQKENI. This CDR3 has 13 amino acids. CDR3 residues: CASSPRGKDEQYF.

The chain recombines TRBV27 with TRBJ2-3; lacking DNA, the TRBD2 call made by TCRdb goes unchecked. CDR1 and CDR2 (germline): MNHEY, SMNVEV (reference sequence). This CDR3 has 16 amino acids. CDR3 amino acids: CASSLWLAGGPDTQYF.

The chain joins TRBV7-3 to TRBJ2-3; the D gene TCRdb calls, TRBD2, cannot be checked with no DNA. CDR1 is SGHTA, CDR2 FQGTGA, per germline. This CDR3 is 15 amino acids long. The CDR3 protein is CASSRSGSSTDTQYF.

The V and J genes are TRBV12-3 or TRBV12-4 and TRBJ2-5; TCRdb's assignment of TRBD1 cannot be checked, as there is no DNA. The CDR3 sequence is 14 residues long. The CDR3 loop reads CASSLPGAQETQYF.

Frequency places this clonotype as medium-sized. The chain uses TRBV6-6 and TRBJ2-1; TCRdb gives TRBD2 as the D gene, but with no DNA this cannot be confirmed. CDR3 size: 15 residues. From germline, CDR1 is MNHNY and CDR2 SVGAGI (reference sequence). The chain's CDR3 is CASTPVSSGGNEQFF.

This sequence joins TRBV4-1 and TRBJ2-7; the TCRdb D gene call, TRBD1, has no DNA to confirm it. CDR1 is MGHRA and CDR2 is YSYEKL in the germline V gene. This CDR3 has 13 amino acids. CDR3 amino acids: CASSRQVSYEQYF.

This sequence joins TRBV29-1 and TRBJ2-6; TCRdb's D call, TRBD1, is unchecked because there is no DNA. CDR1 and CDR2 (germline): SQVTM, ANQGSEA. The CDR3 runs 17 residues. CDR3 protein: CSVELDRGLSGANVLTF.

The V and J genes are TRBV6-5 and TRBJ2-1; TCRdb reports TRBD1, a call that lacks DNA to check it against. Germline V gene lookup returns CDR1 MNHEY and CDR2 SVGAGI. CDR3 length equals 13 residues. CDR3 region: CASRRGQYNEQFF.

This sequence joins TRBV19 and TRBJ1-1. Germline V gives CDR1 LNHDA, CDR2 SQIVND (reference sequence). The CDR3 is 15 residues long. CDR3 amino acids: CASSTATPRSTEAFF.

This chain links TRBV14 with TRBJ1-4; TCRdb's D call of TRBD1 is untestable without DNA. This CDR3 has 16 residues. Germline V gene data show CDR1 as SGHDN and CDR2 as FVKESK. The CDR3 sequence: CASSQERTATNEKLFF.

The chain uses TRBV4-2 and TRBJ2-1; checking the TCRdb D call of TRBD2 is not possible without DNA. In germline, CDR1 is LGHNA, CDR2 YNFKEQ. The CDR3 extends over 16 amino acids. CDR3 in amino acids: CASSQGTSVIVNEQFF.

This CDR3 reads CAWSVGQGVAEQYF. V is TRBV30 and J is TRBJ2-7; there is no DNA to check the TCRdb D call of TRBD1. The V gene's germline CDR1 is GTSNPN and CDR2 SVGIG (reference sequence). CDR3 length: 14 amino acids.